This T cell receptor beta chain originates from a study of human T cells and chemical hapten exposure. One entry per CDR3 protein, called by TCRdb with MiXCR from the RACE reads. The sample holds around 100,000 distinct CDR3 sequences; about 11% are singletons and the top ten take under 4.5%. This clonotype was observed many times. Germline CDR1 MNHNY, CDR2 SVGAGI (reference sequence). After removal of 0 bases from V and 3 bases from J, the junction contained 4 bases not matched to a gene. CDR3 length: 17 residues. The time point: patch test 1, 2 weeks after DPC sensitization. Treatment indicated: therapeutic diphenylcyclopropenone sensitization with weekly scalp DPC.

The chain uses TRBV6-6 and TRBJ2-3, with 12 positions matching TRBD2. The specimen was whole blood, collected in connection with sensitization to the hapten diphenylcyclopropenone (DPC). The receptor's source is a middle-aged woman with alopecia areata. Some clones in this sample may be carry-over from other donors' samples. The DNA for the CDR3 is TGTGCCAGCAGTTACTCTCTAGCGGGGGGGACAACAGATACGCAGTATTTT. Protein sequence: CASSYSLAGGTTDTQYF.